One sample yielded the 12 T cell receptor beta chains listed below, sequenced in a study of T cell repertoires in cytomegalovirus infection. TCRdb fed the reads into MiXCR, producing one record per CDR3 protein. The repertoire holds roughly 640,000 distinct CDR3 sequences, approximately 24% seen once, with around 8% in the top ten. The sequenced sample consisted of CD8+ T cells from PBMCs. All receptors come from a human donor in good health (CMV status not recorded). Some clones in this sample may be carry-over from other donors' samples.

This clonotype showed up just a few times. The genes are TRBV12-3 or TRBV12-4 and TRBJ1-5; D is unresolved. Deletions cut 7 bases from V and 6 bases from J, with 13 bases between. This CDR3 has 13 amino acids. Written as DNA, the CDR3 is TGTGCCAGCACCTCGGGGAGGGTTCAGCCCCAGCATTTT. Its translation: CASTSGRVQPQHF.

This clonotype came up many times. The chain joins TRBV7-6 to TRBJ2-3; 9 nucleotides line up with TRBD1. This CDR3 is 14 amino acids long. The junction had 4 bases not matched to a gene; V was cut back by 5 bases and J by 4 bases. Germline V CDR1 and CDR2: SGHVS, FNYEAQ. The CDR3 nucleotides are TGTGCCAGCAGCCCGGGACAGGGAGCAGATACGCAGTATTTT. Translating gives CASSPGQGADTQYF.

J is TRBJ1-6 and V is TRBV12-5; D is possibly TRBD1 (5 bases). V lost 3 bases to trimming and J lost 5 bases, with 11 bases between them. CDR3 size: 15 residues. Germline-derived CDR1 and CDR2 are LGHNT and FRNRAP. The CDR3 region has the DNA TGTGCTAGTGGTTTTTTCGGGACTAATAATTCACCCCTCCACTTT. This encodes CASGFFGTNNSPLHF.

This clonotype was detected only a few times. The chain combines TRBV19 with TRBJ1-5; D ambiguous. CDR1 and CDR2 from the germline V gene are LNHDA and SQIVND (reference sequence). V lost 0 bases to trimming and J lost 7 bases, with 7 bases between them. This CDR3 has 13 amino acids. The CDR3 DNA follows: TGTGCCAGTAGTATAGACGTAAGACAGCCCCAGCATTTT. This gives the protein CASSIDVRQPQHF.

This clonotype has only a few counts. The rearrangement joins TRBV10-3 to TRBJ2-5; 10 nucleotides agree with TRBD2. The junction had 16 bases not matched to a gene; V was cut back by 6 bases and J by 3 bases. This CDR3 is 18 amino acids long. Germline CDR1 ENHRY, CDR2 SYGVKD. The CDR3: CAIRQGIYERGGEETQYF. The CDR3 DNA is TGTGCCATCAGACAGGGGATTTACGAGCGGGGGGGTGAAGAGACCCAGTACTTC.

CDR3 coding DNA: TGTGCCAGCAGTGACGGGGAAGACCGTTTGGAGCAGTACGTC. Translating it yields CASSDGEDRLEQYV. The chain couples TRBV2 to TRBJ2-7, with D tentatively TRBD2 (5 bases). The CDR3 contains 14 residues. Trimming left V 3 bases short and J 7 bases short, with 16 bases between. Germline V CDR1 and CDR2: SNHLY, FYNNEI.

This clonotype was observed a few times. This chain uses TRBV6-6 with TRBJ2-5; weak D call: TRBD1 (5 bases). CDR3 length equals 19 residues. With 0 bases removed from V and 1 base from J, the gap between germline ends came to 21 bases. Germline V gives CDR1 MNHNY, CDR2 SVGAGI (reference sequence). The CDR3 spells CASSYSTLPHRISQETQYF. CDR3 DNA sequence: TGTGCCAGCAGTTACTCGACTTTACCCCACAGGATATCCCAAGAGACCCAGTACTTC.

The rearrangement links TRBV29-1 to TRBJ1-1, with D unresolved. This CDR3 spans 11 amino acids. Trimming cost V 8 bases and J 1 base, with 8 bases left between them. Germline-derived CDR1 and CDR2 are SQVTM and ANQGSEA. The CDR3 DNA sequence: TGCAGCTTTAAAACGAACACTGAAGCTTTCTTT. Translating gives CSFKTNTEAFF.

This clonotype was picked up a small number of times. The rearrangement uses TRBV19 and TRBJ2-1; 7 positions match TRBD1. The V gene end was trimmed by 7 bases and the J gene end by 7 bases; junction bases not matched to a gene: 7. Germline values: CDR1 LNHDA, CDR2 SQIVND (reference sequence). This CDR3 spans 13 amino acids. The CDR3 coding sequence is TGTGCCAGTACCTCGGGACAGTGGAATGAGCAGTTCTTC. Its protein product is CASTSGQWNEQFF.

This chain joins TRBV13 and TRBJ2-5; possible D gene TRBD2, 6 bases. The germline gives CDR1 PRHDT, CDR2 FYEKMQ (reference sequence). The CDR3 length is 16 residues. V was clipped by 4 bases and J by 3 bases, with 18 bases between them. In DNA, the CDR3 is TGTGCCAGCAGCTCGAAAACCCGGTGGGAGGAAGAGACCCAGTACTTC. Translating gives CASSSKTRWEEETQYF.

Many counts were recorded for this clonotype. V usage is TRBV6-6 and J usage is TRBJ2-1; 8 bases fit TRBD1. V lost 5 bases, J lost 6 bases, and 3 bases stayed unmatched. Germline CDR1 and CDR2: MNHNY and SVGAGI (reference sequence). The CDR3 runs 13 residues. CDR3 bases: TGTGCCAGCAGTACCGGGACAGGCAATGAGCAGTTCTTC. This encodes CASSTGTGNEQFF.

V gene TRBV29-1 combines with J gene TRBJ1-1; D remains ambiguous. V lost 2 bases to trimming and J lost 11 bases, with 9 bases between them. The CDR3 runs 10 residues. Germline assignment: CDR1 SQVTM and CDR2 ANQGSEA. The DNA of the CDR3 is TGCAGCGTTGAACGGACCTCGGCTTTCTTT. This translates into CSVERTSAFF.